Each of the 18 T cell receptor beta chains below was sequenced from the same sample in a study of cytomegalovirus exposure and HLA in healthy donors. Amplification used 60 Vbeta primers and 13 Jbeta primers. Measured with immunoSEQ multiplex PCR; TCRdb has only the in-frame clones, and not every one. The sample records 150,000 to 250,000 clones, about 79% being singletons. Sequencing was performed on PBMCs. Receptors were obtained from a boy between 2 and 10 years old in good health and CMV-seronegative.

The rearrangement uses TRBV9 and TRBJ1-3; D gene uncertain. Trimming left V 0 bases short and J 0 bases short, with 4 bases between. The CDR3 length is 14 residues. In germline, CDR1 is SGDLS, CDR2 YYNGEE. The CDR3 DNA is TGTGCCAGCAGCGTAGCTCTCTCTGGAAACACCATATATTTT. Translation gives CASSVALSGNTIYF.

The chain has TRBV5-4 and TRBJ1-2; 7 bases are shared with TRBD1. Trimming at V came to 1 base and at J to 0 bases, leaving 6 bases not matched to a gene. The CDR3 sequence is 16 residues long. The germline gives CDR1 SGHNT, CDR2 YYREEE (reference sequence). The CDR3 DNA reads as TGTGCCAGCAGCTTGTTGCCAGGGGGAGCTAACTATGGCTACACCTTC. Its translation: CASSLLPGGANYGYTF.

The chain has TRBV9 and TRBJ2-2; TRBD1 might be the D (6 bases). The ends were cut back, 4 bases at V and 6 bases at J, with 10 bases in the middle. The CDR3 consists of 13 residues. The germline CDR1 and CDR2 sequences are SGDLS and YYNGEE. The chain's CDR3 is CASSSGQSGELFF. DNA for the CDR3: TGTGCCAGCAGCTCTGGACAGTCCGGGGAGCTGTTTTTT.

This chain uses TRBV5-1 with TRBJ2-7; 8 bases are shared with TRBD2. Per germline, CDR1 SGHRS and CDR2 YFSETQ. V lost 2 bases to trimming and J lost 6 bases; unmatched junction nucleotides: 16. CDR3 size: 17 residues. DNA for the CDR3: TGCGCCAGCAGCTTCCTACCTGGCCCCGGGGGGGGCCGCGAGCAGTACTTC. Translated: CASSFLPGPGGGREQYF.

The V call is TRBV7-3, the J call TRBJ2-2; the D gene is possibly TRBD1 (5 bases). Trimming shortened V by 2 bases and J by 2 bases, and 6 bases separated the two germline ends. The CDR3 is made up of 14 amino acids. Germline CDR1 and CDR2: SGHTA and FQGTGA. CDR3 in amino acids: CASSLQGNTGELFF. The CDR3 DNA reads as TGTGCCAGCAGCTTACAGGGAAACACCGGGGAGCTGTTTTTT.

V usage is TRBV5-6 and J usage is TRBJ1-3; D is uncertain. Germline V lookup: CDR1 SGHDT, CDR2 YYEEEE. The CDR3 has 16 amino acids. Trimming cost V 4 bases and J 3 bases, with 17 bases left between them. The CDR3 nucleotides are TGTGCCAGCAGCCCGGCGGGGTACGCTGTTGGAAACACCATATATTTT. Translating it yields CASSPAGYAVGNTIYF.

A note on this clone: Distinct nucleotide sequences in the sample also encode this CDR3. V is TRBV5-1 and J is TRBJ2-3; TRBD2 aligns across 13 bases. CDR1 and CDR2 (germline): SGHRS, YFSETQ. After removal of 1 base from V and 4 bases from J, the junction contained 0 bases not matched to a gene. The CDR3 is 15 amino acids. This chain's CDR3 is CASSLTSGGADTQYF. Written as DNA, the CDR3 is TGCGCCAGCAGCTTGACTAGCGGGGGGGCAGATACGCAGTATTTT.

The chain is built from TRBV19 and TRBJ1-3; D gene ambiguous. Germline V lookup: CDR1 LNHDA, CDR2 SQIVND (reference sequence). V was cut by 7 bases and J by 0 bases, with 13 bases left in between. The CDR3 extends over 15 amino acids. CDR3 loop: CASTLFIGSGNTIYF. The CDR3 DNA sequence: TGTGCCAGTACCTTATTCATCGGCTCTGGAAACACCATATATTTT.

The chain has TRBV29-1 and TRBJ2-7; 9 bases fit TRBD1. Trimming at V came to 7 bases and at J to 3 bases, leaving 7 bases not matched to a gene. The germline V gene encodes CDR1 SQVTM and CDR2 ANQGSEA. The CDR3 runs to 13 residues. In DNA, the CDR3 is TGCAGCGCCAATACAGGGGGCGGCTACGAGCAGTACTTC. Encoded protein: CSANTGGGYEQYF.

V is TRBV4-1 and J is TRBJ2-5, with 7 bases aligning to TRBD1. The V gene's germline CDR1 is MGHRA and CDR2 YSYEKL. The CDR3 is 14 residues long. V lost 4 bases to trimming and J lost 3 bases; unmatched junction nucleotides: 5. CDR3 residues: CASSLTGAEETQYF. CDR3 sequence (DNA): TGCGCCAGCAGCCTTACAGGGGCGGAAGAGACCCAGTACTTC.

In this sample, this clone turned up once. This chain uses TRBV6-6 with TRBJ1-2, with a weak D call TRBD1 (5 bases). There are 13 residues in the CDR3. V was clipped by 3 bases and J by 4 bases, with 9 bases between them. CDR1 and CDR2 (germline): MNHNY, SVGAGI (reference sequence). CDR3 loop: CASSYGGFYGYTF. The CDR3 bases are TGTGCCAGCAGTTATGGGGGGTTCTATGGCTACACCTTC.

The chain has TRBV2 and TRBJ2-7; 7 nucleotides match TRBD1. Per germline, CDR1 SNHLY and CDR2 FYNNEI. Trimming cost V 4 bases and J 7 bases; bases outside gene matches: 10. The CDR3 consists of 14 residues. The CDR3 sequence: CASSGTGQGWEQYF. CDR3 DNA sequence: TGTGCCAGCAGTGGGACAGGTCAGGGATGGGAGCAGTACTTC.

The J gene is TRBJ2-1, the V gene TRBV10-3, with 10 bases fitting TRBD2. CDR3 length: 15 amino acids. The germline CDR1 and CDR2 sequences are ENHRY and SYGVKD. Trimming removed 3 bases from V and 6 bases from J; junction bases left unmatched: 5. The CDR3 nucleotides read TGTGCCATCAGTGAAGAGCGGGGGGGCCTCAATGAGCAGTTCTTC. Protein: CAISEERGGLNEQFF.

The chain uses TRBV28 and TRBJ2-4, with 7 bases fitting TRBD2. Germline V lookup: CDR1 MDHEN, CDR2 SYDVKM. The trim removed 4 bases at V and 10 bases at J, leaving 28 bases unmatched. This CDR3 has 20 amino acids. CDR3 region: CASSSRSPGDGGTSGWIQYF. CDR3 in DNA: TGTGCCAGCAGTTCCCGCAGTCCCGGGGACGGGGGGACTTCAGGATGGATTCAGTACTTC.

The chain is built from TRBV7-9 and TRBJ2-3; 8 bases agree with TRBD1. This CDR3 is 15 amino acids long. The germline V gene has CDR1 SEHNR and CDR2 FQNEAQ (reference sequence). With V trimmed by 2 bases and J by 4 bases, 5 bases remained unmatched. The CDR3: CASSLLRGQADTQYF. The CDR3 coding sequence is TGTGCCAGCAGCTTACTACGGGGACAGGCAGATACGCAGTATTTT.

This clone was seen a single time. The V gene is TRBV7-9, the J gene TRBJ1-1; D possibly corresponds to TRBD1 (5 bases). V lost 5 bases to trimming and J lost 3 bases, with 16 bases between them. CDR1 and CDR2 from the germline V gene are SEHNR and FQNEAQ (reference sequence). CDR3 size: 15 residues. CDR3 region: CASSRTTGDHTEAFF. CDR3 nucleotide sequence: TGTGCCAGCAGCAGAACGACGGGGGATCACACTGAAGCTTTCTTT.

As regards this clone: The same CDR3 also results from other DNA sequences found in this sample. This chain uses TRBV6-5 with TRBJ1-6; D might be TRBD1 (5 bases). Germline values: CDR1 MNHEY, CDR2 SVGAGI. This CDR3 is built from 14 residues. V lost 3 bases and J 7 bases, leaving 10 bases between the germline ends. DNA of the CDR3: TGTGCCAGCAGTTATCGGGGGACCAATTCACCCCTCCACTTT. Translation: CASSYRGTNSPLHF.

This sequence joins TRBV6-5 and TRBJ1-1; tentatively, D is TRBD1 (5 bases). The CDR3 runs to 12 residues. V lost 5 bases to trimming and J lost 1 base, with 5 bases between them. Germline V gene lookup returns CDR1 MNHEY and CDR2 SVGAGI. The CDR3: CASSQGNTEAFF. The CDR3 DNA reads as TGTGCCAGCAGTCAGGGGAACACTGAAGCTTTCTTT.